These 11 T cell receptor beta chains share one sample of origin, sequenced in a study of cytomegalovirus exposure and HLA in healthy donors. PCR primers comprised 60 Vbeta and 13 Jbeta primers. Method: immunoSEQ multiplex PCR; TCRdb's copy keeps in-frame clones and lacks some. This table holds fewer than 250,000 clones, roughly four fifths found once. Sequencing was performed on PBMCs. The receptors come from a woman aged 50 to 65 in good health and CMV-seropositive.

Only a few counts were recorded for this clone. The genes are TRBV10-3 and TRBJ1-1; a weak D match, TRBD1 (5 bases). CDR3 length: 14 residues. CDR1 is ENHRY and CDR2 is SYGVKD in the germline V gene. Trimming removed 1 base from V and 4 bases from J, with 10 bases in between. The CDR3 DNA sequence: TGTGCCATCAGTGAGTTGGGGCGTGGCACTGAAGCTTTCTTT. It translates to CAISELGRGTEAFF.

The chain joins TRBV9 to TRBJ1-2; D is ambiguous. The germline gives CDR1 SGDLS, CDR2 YYNGEE. This CDR3 has 13 residues. Trimming pared 5 bases from V and 3 bases from J, leaving 11 bases between. For the CDR3, the DNA is TGTGCCAGCAGTAAACTGGGAGACTATGGCTACACCTTC. Translating gives CASSKLGDYGYTF.

This clone appeared a few times. V gene TRBV6-1 combines with J gene TRBJ2-7, with 11 bases that match TRBD1. The CDR3 consists of 15 residues. CDR1 is MNHNS, CDR2 SASEGT, per germline. After removal of 6 bases from V and 5 bases from J, the junction contained 9 bases not matched to a gene. CDR3 nucleotides: TGTGCCAGCAGAGGAGGACAGGGGGCGTTGAACGAGCAGTACTTC. This translates into CASRGGQGALNEQYF.

A note on this clone: One end of the junction fails to match germline, which may point to a read error. The chain employs TRBV5-1 and TRBJ1-2; weak D call: TRBD1 (5 bases). The CDR3 totals 12 residues. The germline V gene encodes CDR1 SGHRS and CDR2 YFSETQ. DNA of the CDR3: TGCGCCAGCAGCCCTGACAGTGGGACTCGATACTTC. Translating it yields CASSPDSGTRYF.

The chain couples TRBV6-1 to TRBJ1-2; D remains unclear. Germline V gene data show CDR1 as MNHNS and CDR2 as SASEGT. The CDR3 extends over 15 amino acids. Trimming removed 6 bases at V and 1 base at J, with 15 bases between. CDR3 bases: TGTGCCAGCAGCCGCGGAAACGGAGTTAACTATGGCTACACCTTC. This encodes CASSRGNGVNYGYTF.

The rearrangement uses TRBV19 and TRBJ2-5; 14 bases agree with TRBD2. The CDR3 sequence is 16 residues long. V dropped 6 bases and J dropped 2; count of bases not matched to a gene: 5. From germline, CDR1 is LNHDA and CDR2 SQIVND (reference sequence). This CDR3 reads CASRRLAGGIQETQYF. In DNA, the CDR3 is TGTGCCAGTAGACGACTAGCGGGGGGGATTCAAGAGACCCAGTACTTC. Full variable domain (rest looked up from reference TRBV19 and TRBJ2-5): DGGITQSPKYLFRKEGQNVTLSCEQNLNHDAMYWYRQDPGQGLRLIYYSQIVNDFQKGDIAEGYSVSREKKESFPLTVTSAQKNPTAFYLCASRRLAGGIQETQYFGPGTRLLVL.

This clone has only a few counts. The J gene is TRBJ2-7, the V gene TRBV4-1; tentative D call: TRBD2 (6 bases). Germline V gene data show CDR1 as MGHRA and CDR2 as YSYEKL. Trimming took off 8 bases at V and 2 bases at J, with 7 bases between the two ends. This CDR3 is 11 amino acids long. The CDR3 region is CASGGPYEQYF. DNA of the CDR3: TGCGCCAGCGGAGGGCCCTACGAGCAGTACTTC.

The rearrangement links TRBV5-1 to TRBJ1-6; TRBD1 matches 9 bases. CDR3 length equals 14 residues. Germline trimming cut 4 bases from V and 8 bases from J; bases unmatched to any gene: 4. Germline V gene sequence: CDR1 SGHRS, CDR2 YFSETQ. The CDR3 DNA sequence: TGCGCCAGCAGCCAGGGACAGGGAGATTCACCCCTCCACTTT. Its protein is CASSQGQGDSPLHF.

The genes are TRBV5-4 and TRBJ2-5, with a tentative D call TRBD1 (7 bases). V shed 3 bases and J shed 1 base, with 16 bases lying between them. The CDR3 contains 16 residues. From germline, CDR1 is SGHNT and CDR2 YYREEE (reference sequence). The CDR3 region is CASSSPRGDTQETQYF. The CDR3, as DNA: TGTGCCAGCAGCTCACCCAGGGGGGACACCCAAGAGACCCAGTACTTC.

This chain uses TRBV7-9 with TRBJ2-2, with D unclear. Trimming removed 2 bases from V and 0 bases from J, with 7 bases in between. The CDR3 length is 15 residues. Germline V gene data show CDR1 as SEHNR and CDR2 as FQNEAQ (reference sequence). DNA of the CDR3: TGTGCCAGCAGCTTAACTCGCACGAACACCGGGGAGCTGTTTTTT. This codes for CASSLTRTNTGELFF.

The J gene is TRBJ2-1, the V gene TRBV7-9; no clear D. V was cut by 5 bases and J by 3 bases, with 17 bases left in between. Germline V gives CDR1 SEHNR, CDR2 FQNEAQ (reference sequence). CDR3 length: 16 residues. The CDR3 protein is CASSPLFAAYYNEQFF. The CDR3 nucleotides are TGTGCCAGCAGCCCTCTTTTTGCGGCATACTACAATGAGCAGTTCTTC.